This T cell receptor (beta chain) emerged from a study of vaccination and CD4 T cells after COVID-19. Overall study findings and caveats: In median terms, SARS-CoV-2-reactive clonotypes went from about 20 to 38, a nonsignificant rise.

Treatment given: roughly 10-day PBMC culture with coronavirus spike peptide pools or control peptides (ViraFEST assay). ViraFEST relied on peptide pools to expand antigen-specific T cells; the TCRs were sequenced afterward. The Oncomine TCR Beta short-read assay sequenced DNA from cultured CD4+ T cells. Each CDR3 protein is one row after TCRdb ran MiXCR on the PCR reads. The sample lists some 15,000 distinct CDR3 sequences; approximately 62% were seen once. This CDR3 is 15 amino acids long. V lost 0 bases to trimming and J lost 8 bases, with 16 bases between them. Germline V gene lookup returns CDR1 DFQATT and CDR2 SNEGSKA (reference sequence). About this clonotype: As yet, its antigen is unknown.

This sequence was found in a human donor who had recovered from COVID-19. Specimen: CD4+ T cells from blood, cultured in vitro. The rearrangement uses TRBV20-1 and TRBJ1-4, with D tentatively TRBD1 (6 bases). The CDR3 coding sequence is TGCAGTGCTAGAGATCCCTCGGGGCAGGGGGAAAAACTGTTTTTT. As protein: CSARDPSGQGEKLFF.